What follows are 32 T cell receptor beta chains derived from one specimen sequenced in a study of persistence of HIV-infected CD4 T cells. Cells were stimulated with CMV-infected fibroblast lysates at 8.5 to 10 ug/mL. CD40L/CD69 double-negative CD45RO-high memory CD4+ T cells were collected. These receptors lack a known antigen. The immunoSEQ assay was version 4, run in survey mode. Some clones are missing from TCRdb's copy, which holds only in-frame ones; the method was immunoSEQ multiplex PCR. Among over 30,000 clones listed, roughly 82% were seen once. The specimen was CD4+ T cells sorted from PBMCs after roughly 19-hour stimulation, collected from a patient who received antiretroviral therapy. The receptors were gathered from an adult woman with HIV who was CMV-seropositive.

V is TRBV7-2 and J is TRBJ1-1, with D hard to call. Germline V gene data show CDR1 as SGHTA and CDR2 as FQGNSA. With 4 bases removed from V and 10 bases from J, the gap between germline ends came to 10 bases. This CDR3 is built from 11 residues. The CDR3 region has the DNA TGTGCCAGCAGCTCAGGCTTTGGAGCTTTCTTT. Translated: CASSSGFGAFF.

The chain links TRBV20-1 to TRBJ2-5; D possibly corresponds to TRBD1 (6 bases). CDR3 length: 12 residues. V shed 3 bases and J shed 4 bases, with 9 bases lying between them. Germline V gene data show CDR1 as DFQATT and CDR2 as SNEGSKA (reference sequence). CDR3 DNA sequence: TGCAGTGCTAGTATACAGGGAGAGACCCAGTACTTC. Its protein is CSASIQGETQYF.

The table lists this clone with a count of one. The rearrangement uses TRBV6-1 and TRBJ2-5; 7 bases align to TRBD2. The CDR3 spans 16 residues. In germline, CDR1 is MNHNS, CDR2 SASEGT. The V gene end was trimmed by 1 base and the J gene end by 4 bases; junction bases not matched to a gene: 9. DNA of the CDR3: TGTGCCAGCAGTGAAGGGCCAGCGGGGTCCGGAGAGACCCAGTACTTC. Amino acids: CASSEGPAGSGETQYF.

The J gene is TRBJ2-5, the V gene TRBV3-1 (or the pseudogene TRBV3-2); D is unclear. The CDR3 contains 14 residues. Trimming shortened V by 2 bases and J by 7 bases, and 14 bases separated the two germline ends. The germline V gene has CDR1 LGHDT and CDR2 YNNKEL (reference sequence). The CDR3 bases are TGTGCCAGCAGCCAAAACCGGGCCCGCGCGACCCAGTACTTC. This sequence encodes CASSQNRARATQYF.

V gene TRBV5-4 combines with J gene TRBJ2-6; D is undetermined. V lost 4 bases and J 0 bases, leaving 14 bases between the germline ends. The CDR3 has 17 amino acids. Germline V CDR1 and CDR2: SGHNT, YYREEE (reference sequence). The CDR3 DNA follows: TGTGCCAGCAGCAAAGTAGAGGTTTACTCTGGGGCCAACGTCCTGACTTTC. Translation: CASSKVEVYSGANVLTF.

The genes are TRBV18 and TRBJ2-5; D is uncertain. Trimming shortened V by 4 bases and J by 2 bases, and 11 bases separated the two germline ends. Germline values: CDR1 KGHSH, CDR2 LQKENI. The CDR3 has 14 residues. The CDR3 is CASSLPRVQETQYF. The CDR3 DNA sequence: TGTGCCAGCTCACTTCCCCGGGTTCAAGAGACCCAGTACTTC.

The chain combines TRBV5-1 with TRBJ2-6; D is unresolved. Trimming pared 3 bases from V and 0 bases from J, leaving 7 bases between. Germline assignment: CDR1 SGHRS and CDR2 YFSETQ. CDR3 length equals 15 residues. As DNA, the CDR3 is TGCGCCAGCAGCTCAGACGGCTCTGGGGCCAACGTCCTGACTTTC. This codes for CASSSDGSGANVLTF.

The CDR3, as DNA: TGTGCCAGCAGATTAACCGGGACTAGTACCTACAATGAGCAGTTCTTC. This gives the protein CASRLTGTSTYNEQFF. This chain connects TRBV28 to TRBJ2-1; 8 bases fit TRBD2. CDR3 length: 16 residues. CDR1 is MDHEN and CDR2 is SYDVKM in the germline V gene. With 6 bases clipped from V and 2 bases from J, the junction kept 9 bases outside the gene matches.

The V call is TRBV28, the J call TRBJ1-2; D might be TRBD1 (6 bases). CDR3 length equals 14 residues. V lost 2 bases and J lost 8, with 15 bases in between. The V gene's germline CDR1 is MDHEN and CDR2 SYDVKM. The CDR3 DNA is TGTGCCAGCAGTTTAAACAGGGTTGGGACCGGCTACACCTTC. This gives the protein CASSLNRVGTGYTF.

The rearrangement uses TRBV6-6 and TRBJ2-7; D is unresolved. V lost 6 bases and J lost 0, with 15 bases in between. This CDR3 contains 15 residues. Germline-derived CDR1 and CDR2 are MNHNY and SVGAGI (reference sequence). The CDR3 loop reads CASSPQTTNSYEQYF. CDR3 DNA sequence: TGTGCCAGCAGCCCCCAGACGACGAACTCCTACGAGCAGTACTTC.

The chain links TRBV3-1 (or the pseudogene TRBV3-2) to TRBJ1-3, with D tentatively TRBD1 (5 bases). Trimming left V 1 base short and J 0 bases short, with 10 bases between. Germline V gene sequence: CDR1 LGHDT, CDR2 YNNKEL (reference sequence). The CDR3 runs to 16 residues. The chain's CDR3 is CASSQGQRNSGNTIYF. The CDR3 DNA is TGTGCCAGCAGCCAAGGACAGAGGAACTCTGGAAACACCATATATTTT.

The V and J genes are TRBV25-1 and TRBJ2-5; D unresolved. Germline V gene lookup returns CDR1 MGHDK and CDR2 SYGVNS. Trimming shortened V by 4 bases and J by 0 bases, and 9 bases separated the two germline ends. This CDR3 spans 14 amino acids. The CDR3 loop reads CASSGGPYQETQYF. The CDR3 DNA is TGTGCCAGCAGTGGGGGTCCGTACCAAGAGACCCAGTACTTC.

The rearrangement joins TRBV10-1 to TRBJ2-3, with D hard to call. Germline lookup yields CDR1 WNHNN and CDR2 SYGVQD (reference sequence). The V end lost 8 bases, the J end lost 6 bases, and 9 bases lay between the germline ends. The CDR3 spans 11 residues. CDR3 nucleotide sequence: TGCGCCAGCCGTATGGGGGATACGCAGTATTTT. This codes for CASRMGDTQYF.

The V gene is TRBV12-5, the J gene TRBJ1-1; a possible D gene is TRBD1 (5 bases). The CDR3 covers 14 residues. Trimming removed 5 bases from V and 0 bases from J, with 10 bases in between. In germline, CDR1 is LGHNT, CDR2 FRNRAP. The CDR3 bases are TGTGCTAGTGGTCCCGGGGGTTTGAACACTGAAGCTTTCTTT. Protein product: CASGPGGLNTEAFF. The full variable domain, in which reference TRBV12-5 and TRBJ1-1 provide the parts outside the CDR3, is DARVTQTPRHKVTEMGQEVTMRCQPILGHNTVFWYRQTMMQGLELLAYFRNRAPLDDSGMPKDRFSAEMPDATLATLKIQPSEPRDSAVYFCASGPGGLNTEAFFGQGTRLTVV.

CDR3 sequence reads: CASSLGPPGLAEYNEQFF. DNA for the CDR3: TGTGCCAGCAGCTTAGGCCCGCCGGGACTAGCGGAATACAATGAGCAGTTCTTC. This chain joins TRBV7-2 and TRBJ2-1; 11 bases match TRBD2. Per the germline V gene, CDR1 is SGHTA and CDR2 is FQGNSA. This CDR3 has 18 residues. J gave up 4 bases and V 1 base, and 9 bases lay outside the gene matches. The whole variable domain, remainder taken from reference TRBV7-2 and TRBJ2-1, is GAGVSQSPSNKVTEKGKDVELRCDPISGHTALYWYRQSLGQGLEFLIYFQGNSAPDKSGLPSDRFSAERTGGSVSTLTIQRTQQEDSAVYLCASSLGPPGLAEYNEQFFGPGTRLTVL.

V is TRBV18 and J is TRBJ1-3, with unresolved D. CDR1 and CDR2 (germline): KGHSH, LQKENI. The CDR3 is 15 amino acids. V gave up 4 bases and J gave up 0 bases, with 10 bases separating them. The CDR3 bases are TGTGCCAGCTCACAGGGTGCCCTCTCTGGAAACACCATATATTTT. Its translation is CASSQGALSGNTIYF.

A few counts support this clone. The chain joins TRBV6-1 to TRBJ1-2; 8 bases are shared with TRBD1. This CDR3 has 19 amino acids. The V and J ends lost 2 bases and 3 bases, in that order; junction bases with no gene match: 17. Looked up from germline, CDR1 is MNHNS and CDR2 is SASEGT. The CDR3 nucleotides read TGTGCCAGCAGTGAAACAGGGGTAGAATACAGGGGGTATTACTATGGCTACACCTTC. This translates into CASSETGVEYRGYYYGYTF.

V usage is TRBV9 and J usage is TRBJ2-6; no definite D call. The CDR3 length is 15 residues. Trimming left V 0 bases short and J 4 bases short, with 8 bases between. The germline gives CDR1 SGDLS, CDR2 YYNGEE. CDR3 DNA sequence: TGTGCCAGCAGCGTAGAGGCCGTGGGGGCCAACGTCCTGACTTTC. Its protein product is CASSVEAVGANVLTF. The entire variable domain, with the rest obtained from reference TRBV9 and TRBJ2-6, is as follows: DSGVTQTPKHLITATGQRVTLRCSPRSGDLSVYWYQQSLDQGLQFLIQYYNGEERAKGNILERFSAQQFPDLHSELNLSSLELGDSALYFCASSVEAVGANVLTFGAGSRLTVL.

The gene calls are TRBV5-6 and TRBJ2-2; no firm D call. Germline CDR1 and CDR2: SGHDT and YYEEEE. The CDR3 contains 11 residues. Trimming removed 0 bases from V and 15 bases from J, with 9 bases in between. Here the CDR3 reads CASSLGGRVFF. The CDR3 coding sequence is TGTGCCAGCAGCTTGGGAGGCCGGGTGTTTTTT.

The rearrangement uses TRBV29-1 and TRBJ1-5, with TRBD1 identical over 7 bases. The CDR3 is 16 amino acids. Germline CDR1 SQVTM, CDR2 ANQGSEA. V lost 4 bases to trimming and J lost 4 bases; unmatched junction nucleotides: 13. The CDR3 spells CSVGGYGAQGNQPQHF. Written as DNA, the CDR3 is TGCAGCGTTGGAGGTTATGGGGCACAGGGGAATCAGCCCCAGCATTTT.

This clone appeared once. The DNA of the CDR3 is TGTGCCAGCGGATTAAATGGGCAGGGTCAGGGTGAAAAACTGTTTTTT. Its protein product is CASGLNGQGQGEKLFF. The chain links TRBV28 to TRBJ1-4, with a weak D call TRBD1 (5 bases). Germline loops: CDR1 MDHEN, CDR2 SYDVKM. V was cut by 8 bases and J by 7 bases, with 23 bases left in between. The CDR3 length is 16 residues.

This clone appeared a few times. The CDR3 is CASRSGANVLTF. The CDR3 DNA follows: TGTGCCAGCCGAAGTGGGGCCAACGTCCTGACTTTC. The chain joins TRBV7-3 to TRBJ2-6; no clear D gene. V lost 8 bases and J lost 3, with 5 bases in between. The CDR3 has 12 amino acids. Per the germline V gene, CDR1 is SGHTA and CDR2 is FQGTGA.

The CDR3 sequence: CASSLRTPFSNQPQHF. The CDR3 nucleotides read TGTGCCAGCAGTTTGAGGACACCATTCAGCAATCAGCCCCAGCATTTT. The chain joins TRBV6-2 or TRBV6-3 to TRBJ1-5; the D gene is possibly TRBD1 (5 bases). Per the germline V gene, CDR1 is MNHEY and CDR2 is SVGEGT. The CDR3 is 16 amino acids. V was trimmed by 4 bases and J by 1 base, leaving 14 bases between them.

The chain couples TRBV4-1 to TRBJ2-1; the D gene is possibly TRBD2 (7 bases). Germline-derived CDR1 and CDR2 are MGHRA and YSYEKL. The CDR3 has 13 amino acids. The V and J ends lost 5 bases and 6 bases respectively, with 11 bases between them. The CDR3 sequence: CASSGRGGNEQFF. Written as DNA, the CDR3 is TGCGCCAGCAGCGGGAGGGGGGGCAATGAGCAGTTCTTC.

This rearrangement joins TRBV11-3 to TRBJ2-1; 9 nucleotides agree with TRBD2. Germline trimming cut 5 bases from V and 7 bases from J; bases unmatched to any gene: 12. Per germline, CDR1 SGHNT and CDR2 YENEEA. CDR3 length: 16 residues. The CDR3: CASSPDGRGGQNEQFF. CDR3 bases: TGTGCCAGCAGCCCGGATGGGCGGGGGGGCCAAAATGAGCAGTTCTTC.

The chain links TRBV6-5 to TRBJ2-6; perhaps TRBD1 as D (5 bases). Germline assignment: CDR1 MNHEY and CDR2 SVGAGI. Trimming stripped 0 bases from V and 3 bases from J, with 6 bases between. The CDR3 is 15 amino acids. The CDR3 reads CASSYSGHGANVLTF. CDR3 coding DNA: TGTGCCAGCAGTTACTCGGGGCATGGGGCCAACGTCCTGACTTTC.

The chain is built from TRBV7-2 and TRBJ2-7; D is possibly TRBD1 (5 bases). Trimming shortened V by 3 bases and J by 0 bases, and 9 bases separated the two germline ends. The CDR3 has 14 amino acids. Germline CDR1 and CDR2: SGHTA and FQGNSA. This CDR3 reads CASSFSGFSYEQYF. The CDR3, as DNA: TGTGCCAGCAGCTTCTCAGGGTTCTCCTACGAGCAGTACTTC.

This rearrangement joins TRBV5-4 to TRBJ2-1; 10 nucleotides line up with TRBD1. Germline CDR1 and CDR2: SGHNT and YYREEE (reference sequence). The CDR3 loop spans 15 amino acids. V lost 3 bases, J lost 6 bases, and 6 bases stayed unmatched. The CDR3 DNA is TGTGCCAGCAGCTCTTGGGACAGGGGAACCAATGAGCAGTTCTTC. Translating gives CASSSWDRGTNEQFF. Full variable domain (rest looked up from reference TRBV5-4 and TRBJ2-1): ETGVTQSPTHLIKTRGQQVTLRCSSQSGHNTVSWYQQALGQGPQFIFQYYREEENGRGNFPPRFSGLQFPNYSSELNVNALELDDSALYLCASSSWDRGTNEQFFGPGTRLTVL.

The rearrangement links TRBV3-1 (or the pseudogene TRBV3-2) to TRBJ2-5; weak D call: TRBD2 (6 bases). The V and J ends lost 1 base and 2 bases respectively, with 17 bases between them. Germline CDR1 LGHDT, CDR2 YNNKEL (reference sequence). The CDR3 sequence is 17 residues long. CDR3 region: CASSQGFSGPVQETQYF. CDR3 bases: TGTGCCAGCAGCCAAGGTTTTAGCGGACCCGTTCAAGAGACCCAGTACTTC.

This chain uses TRBV7-2 with TRBJ2-7; perhaps D is TRBD1 or TRBD2 (6 bases each). Germline V CDR1 and CDR2: SGHTA, FQGNSA. Trimming took 2 bases from V and 3 from J, leaving 14 bases between them. The CDR3 has 15 amino acids. CDR3 in amino acids: CASSLKFGGSYEQYF. The CDR3, as DNA: TGTGCCAGCAGCTTAAAATTCGGGGGCAGCTACGAGCAGTACTTC.

This clone was seen just once. The chain has TRBV4-1 and TRBJ1-1, with 11 bases that match TRBD1. Trimming at V came to 0 bases and at J to 6 bases, leaving 0 bases not matched to a gene. Germline V gene sequence: CDR1 MGHRA, CDR2 YSYEKL. The CDR3 runs 14 residues. CDR3 protein: CASSQEGQGAEAFF. For the CDR3, the DNA is TGCGCCAGCAGCCAAGAGGGACAGGGGGCTGAAGCTTTCTTT.

The chain uses TRBV20-1 and TRBJ2-1; D is unresolved. The ends were cut back, 4 bases at V and 3 bases at J, with 4 bases in the middle. Per the germline V gene, CDR1 is DFQATT and CDR2 is SNEGSKA (reference sequence). This CDR3 comprises 11 residues. The chain's CDR3 is CSAMHYNEQFF. DNA of the CDR3: TGCAGTGCTATGCACTACAATGAGCAGTTCTTC.